Reported below is one T cell receptor (beta chain). Its cognate antigen is unknown. There was relapse after autologous stem cell transplantation in every patient, and there was variation in brentuximab vedotin exposure. The patients, who had relapsed/refractory classical Hodgkin lymphoma, achieved best responses of complete response, partial response or progressive disease. The repertoire was sequenced with immunoSEQ multiplex PCR; TCRdb's copy has only in-frame clones and lacks some. The table lists more than 90,000 clones, about four fifths of them singletons. These data are taken from a study of PD-1 blockade in classical Hodgkin lymphoma. Study findings and constraints: There remain no defined causes for the repertoire differences, which possibly reflect disease activity or prior therapy. Some patients started nivolumab under 1 year after ASCT, and they were excluded. In CD4+ cells, TCR diversity went up significantly by C4D1, but in CD8+ cells it did not.

The TCR originated in a human donor with classical Hodgkin lymphoma. The sample was peripheral blood mononuclear cells (PBMCs), taken before the second cycle of nivolumab.

CDR3 in amino acids: CASSRGYTQYF. The CDR3 nucleotides are TGTGCCAGCAGCCGGGGGTATACGCAGTATTTT. The V call is TRBV7-2, the J call TRBJ2-3; D possibly corresponds to TRBD2 (6 bases). Germline V lookup: CDR1 SGHTA, CDR2 FQGNSA. The CDR3 length is 11 residues. The V gene lost 5 bases and the J gene lost 7 bases, with 7 bases spanning the gap.